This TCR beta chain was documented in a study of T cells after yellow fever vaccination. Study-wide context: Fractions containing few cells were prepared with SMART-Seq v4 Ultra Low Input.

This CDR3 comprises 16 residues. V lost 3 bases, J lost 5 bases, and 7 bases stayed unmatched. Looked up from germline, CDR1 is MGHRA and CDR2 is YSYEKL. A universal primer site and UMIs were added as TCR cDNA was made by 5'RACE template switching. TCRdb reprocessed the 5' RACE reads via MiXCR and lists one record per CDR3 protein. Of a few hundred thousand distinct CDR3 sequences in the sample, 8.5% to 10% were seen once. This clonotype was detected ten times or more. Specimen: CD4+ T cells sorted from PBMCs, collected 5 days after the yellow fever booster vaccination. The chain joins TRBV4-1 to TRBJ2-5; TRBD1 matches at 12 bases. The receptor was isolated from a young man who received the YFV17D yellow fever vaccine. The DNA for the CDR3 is TGCGCCAGCAGCCACCGGGACAGGGGGCGCGCGGAGACCCAGTACTTC. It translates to CASSHRDRGRAETQYF.